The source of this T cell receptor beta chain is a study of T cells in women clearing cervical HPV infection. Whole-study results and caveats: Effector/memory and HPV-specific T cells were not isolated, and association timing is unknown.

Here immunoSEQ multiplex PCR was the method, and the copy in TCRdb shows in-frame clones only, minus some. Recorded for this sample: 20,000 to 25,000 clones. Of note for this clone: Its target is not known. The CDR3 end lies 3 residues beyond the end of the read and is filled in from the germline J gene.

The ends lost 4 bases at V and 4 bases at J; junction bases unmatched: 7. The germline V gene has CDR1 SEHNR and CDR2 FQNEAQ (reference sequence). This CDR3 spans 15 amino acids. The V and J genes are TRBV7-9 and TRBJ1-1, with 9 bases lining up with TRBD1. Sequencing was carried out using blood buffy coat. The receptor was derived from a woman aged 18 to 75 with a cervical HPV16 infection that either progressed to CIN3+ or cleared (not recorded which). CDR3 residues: CASSSNDRGFTEAFF. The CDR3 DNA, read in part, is TGTGCCAGCAGCTCTAACGACAGGGGGTTCACTGAA.